This T cell receptor (beta chain) was captured in a study of blood T cell repertoires in COVID-19. Germline V gene data show CDR1 as LNHDA and CDR2 as SQIVND (reference sequence). V shed 4 bases and J shed 2 bases, with 10 bases lying between them. The CDR3 spans 14 residues. Method: immunoSEQ multiplex PCR; TCRdb's copy keeps in-frame clones and lacks some. The sample holds around 700,000 clones, approximately 90% seen once. This sequence originates from a young woman with acute or convalescent COVID-19. The V call is TRBV19, the J call TRBJ2-3; D possibly corresponds to TRBD2 (6 bases). The sequenced sample was peripheral blood. CDR3 in DNA: TGTGCCAGTAGTACCGGAGGGGACACAGATACGCAGTATTTT. This translates into CASSTGGDTDTQYF. Drawing the rest from reference TRBV19 and TRBJ2-3, the complete variable domain is DGGITQSPKYLFRKEGQNVTLSCEQNLNHDAMYWYRQDPGQGLRLIYYSQIVNDFQKGDIAEGYSVSREKKESFPLTVTSAQKNPTAFYLCASSTGGDTDTQYFGPGTRLTVL.